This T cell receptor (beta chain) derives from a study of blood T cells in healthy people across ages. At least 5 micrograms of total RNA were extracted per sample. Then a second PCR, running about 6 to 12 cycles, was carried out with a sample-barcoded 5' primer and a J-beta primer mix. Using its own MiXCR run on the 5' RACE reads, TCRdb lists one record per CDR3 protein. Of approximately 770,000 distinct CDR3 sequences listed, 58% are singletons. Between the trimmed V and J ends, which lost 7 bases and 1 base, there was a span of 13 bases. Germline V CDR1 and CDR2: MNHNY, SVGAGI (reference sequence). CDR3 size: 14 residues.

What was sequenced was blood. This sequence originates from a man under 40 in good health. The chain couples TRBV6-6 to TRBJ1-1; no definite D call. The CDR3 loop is CASIRAASNTEAFF. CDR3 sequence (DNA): TGTGCCAGCATACGGGCCGCCTCGAACACTGAAGCTTTCTTT.